The clone carrying this TCR beta chain occurred many times. The antigen is undetermined. The data were obtained in a study of T cells in Graves' hyperthyroidism and ophthalmopathy. The CDR3 has 15 amino acids. Looked up from germline, CDR1 is DFQATT and CDR2 is SNEGSKA (reference sequence). V gave up 2 bases and J gave up 0 bases; unmatched junction bases: 7. Patients with uncontrolled infections, other autoimmune diseases, pregnancy or lactation were excluded. Study observations and caveats: Most thyroid clonotypes expanded above 0.001 were also detected in blood.

TCR beta CDR3 regions were amplified from RNA transcripts. TCR CDR3 regions were first amplified by RT-PCR with HTBI primers. TCRdb re-derived calls from the multiplex PCR reads in MiXCR, one entry per CDR3 protein. The sample holds around 400,000 distinct CDR3 sequences, roughly 13% seen once. Sequencing was done on a sample of blood. This receptor was identified in a woman aged 18-29 years with Graves' hyperthyroidism. The chain carries TRBV20-1 and TRBJ2-7, with TRBD1 matching 7 bases. CDR3 in DNA: TGCAGTGCTAGAAGAGACAGGGTAAGCTCCTACGAGCAGTACTTC. Its translation: CSARRDRVSSYEQYF.